What follows are 30 T cell receptor beta chains derived from one specimen sequenced in a study of shared clonotypes between healthy human individuals. Repertoires were generated with immunoSEQ multiplex PCR, while TCRdb's copy carries only in-frame clones and drops some. The repertoire consists of 500,000 to 650,000 clones, with around 78% occurring once and the leading ten covering about 12%. Sequenced input: PBMCs. The source of these receptors is a woman between 40 and 50 years old in good health. Some clones in this sample may be carry-over from other donors' samples.

J is TRBJ2-7 and V is TRBV29-1; a weak D match, TRBD2 (7 bases). Germline assignment: CDR1 SQVTM and CDR2 ANQGSEA. Trimming pared 7 bases from V and 5 bases from J, leaving 21 bases between. CDR3 length: 14 residues. CDR3 DNA: TGCAGCGCAGAGGGGGGGAGCGGTGGAGACGAGCAGTACTTC. It yields the protein CSAEGGSGGDEQYF.

The chain recombines TRBV30 with TRBJ2-7, with D hard to call. The V end lost 4 bases, the J end lost 2 bases, and 18 bases lay between the germline ends. Germline assignment: CDR1 GTSNPN and CDR2 SVGIG (reference sequence). This CDR3 is built from 15 residues. The CDR3 region is CAWTTPRGYPYEQYF. DNA of the CDR3: TGTGCCTGGACCACCCCCCGCGGTTACCCCTACGAGCAGTACTTC.

The chain combines TRBV11-3 with TRBJ2-2; D is unresolved. Trimming pared 3 bases from V and 2 bases from J, leaving 7 bases between. The CDR3 sequence is 14 residues long. Germline V lookup: CDR1 SGHNT, CDR2 YENEEA. The CDR3 DNA reads TGTGCCAGCAGCTTCTCCAGAAACACCGGGGAGCTGTTTTTT. This codes for CASSFSRNTGELFF.

The rearrangement uses TRBV5-1 and TRBJ2-6; 9 positions agree with TRBD1. The CDR3 spans 19 residues. J lost 0 bases, V lost 1 base, and 8 bases had no gene match. Per germline, CDR1 SGHRS and CDR2 YFSETQ. The CDR3, as DNA: TGCGCCAGCAGCTTGTGGGCGACAGGGGGTAGCTCTGGGGCCAACGTCCTGACTTTC. Amino acid sequence: CASSLWATGGSSGANVLTF.

The chain recombines TRBV5-4 with TRBJ2-7; 12 bases match TRBD2. The CDR3 consists of 15 residues. The germline CDR1 and CDR2 sequences are SGHNT and YYREEE (reference sequence). J gave up 4 bases and V 4 bases, and 6 bases lay outside the gene matches. The CDR3 DNA reads TGTGCCAGCAGCCACCGGGGGACTAGCGGGTACGAGCAGTACTTC. It yields the protein CASSHRGTSGYEQYF.

This clone was observed a single time. The V call is TRBV28, the J call TRBJ2-1; D gene ambiguous. Per the germline V gene, CDR1 is MDHEN and CDR2 is SYDVKM. The length of the CDR3 is 13 residues. V gave up 5 bases and J gave up 10 bases, with 15 bases separating them. The CDR3 loop reads CASSAGPLGEQFF. CDR3 in DNA: TGTGCCAGCAGTGCCGGACCCCTCGGGGAGCAGTTCTTC.

This CDR3 reads CASSYRDGANVLTF. The CDR3 DNA reads TGTGCCAGCAGTTATCGGGATGGGGCCAACGTCCTGACTTTC. The chain uses TRBV7-2 and TRBJ2-6; possibly TRBD2 for D (5 bases). From germline, CDR1 is SGHTA and CDR2 FQGNSA. V lost 6 bases, J lost 3 bases, and 9 bases lay in between. This CDR3 spans 14 amino acids.

This clone was counted once. V is TRBV7-3 and J is TRBJ2-1, with 7 bases identical to TRBD2. Per germline, CDR1 SGHTA and CDR2 FQGTGA. V shed 3 bases and J 5 bases; nucleotides not matched to a gene: 13. The CDR3 has 17 residues. Written as DNA, the CDR3 is TGTGCCAGCAGCTTGGGCGGGAGATTAGCGCCAAACAATGAGCAGTTCTTC. Translating gives CASSLGGRLAPNNEQFF. The entire variable domain, with the rest obtained from reference TRBV7-3 and TRBJ2-1, is as follows: GAGVSQTPSNKVTEKGKYVELRCDPISGHTALYWYRQSLGQGPEFLIYFQGTGAADDSGLPNDRFFAVRPEGSVSTLKIQRTERGDSAVYLCASSLGGRLAPNNEQFFGPGTRLTVL.

To note about this clone: A much more abundant neighbour one base away suggests this may be a read error. The gene calls are TRBV25-1 and TRBJ1-4; perhaps TRBD1 as D (5 bases). The CDR3 consists of 15 residues. Germline values: CDR1 MGHDK, CDR2 SYGVNS. The CDR3 DNA sequence: TGTGCCAACAGTGAATATGGGGGTTTTCGGGAAAAACTGTTTTTT. This encodes CANSEYGGFREKLFF.

The chain has TRBV18 and TRBJ2-3; D ambiguous. The germline V gene has CDR1 KGHSH and CDR2 LQKENI. The CDR3 has 12 amino acids. V was pared by 1 base and J by 4 bases, with 3 bases between. The CDR3 sequence is CASSPLPDTQYF. The CDR3 DNA sequence: TGTGCCAGCTCACCACTTCCAGATACGCAGTATTTT. Full variable domain (missing parts from reference TRBV18 and TRBJ2-3): NAGVMQNPRHLVRRRGQEARLRCSPMKGHSHVYWYRQLPEEGLKFMVYLQKENIIDESGMPKERFSAEFPKEGPSILRIQQVVRGDSAAYFCASSPLPDTQYFGPGTRLTVL.

This sequence joins TRBV7-8 and TRBJ1-2, with D hard to call. CDR1 is SGHVS, CDR2 FQNEAQ, per germline. Trimming left V 5 bases short and J 3 bases short, with 7 bases between. This CDR3 is 12 amino acids long. CDR3 DNA: TGTGCCAGCAGCATCGGATACTATGGCTACACCTTC. Protein: CASSIGYYGYTF.

The gene calls are TRBV18 and TRBJ1-4; TRBD1 aligns across 9 bases. V lost 5 bases and J lost 7; bases outside the gene matches: 8. CDR3 length equals 15 residues. Germline assignment: CDR1 KGHSH and CDR2 LQKENI. The DNA for the CDR3 is TGTGCCAGCTCAGAACAGGGGGCTTACGGTGAAAAACTGTTTTTT. This gives the protein CASSEQGAYGEKLFF.

This clone showed up just a few times. The chain recombines TRBV30 with TRBJ2-2; no clear D. Germline CDR1 is GTSNPN and CDR2 is SVGIG (reference sequence). The CDR3 runs to 13 residues. Trimming took 3 bases from V and 2 from J, leaving 7 bases between them. CDR3 residues: CAWRKANTGELFF. DNA for the CDR3: TGTGCCTGGAGAAAAGCTAACACCGGGGAGCTGTTTTTT.

The chain couples TRBV11-2 to TRBJ2-4; 7 nucleotides match TRBD1. CDR3 length: 15 residues. The ends lost 5 bases at V and 9 bases at J; junction bases unmatched: 13. Germline-derived CDR1 and CDR2 are SGHAT and FQNNGV. The CDR3 sequence is CASSPNRGRGGIQYF. CDR3 sequence (DNA): TGTGCCAGCAGCCCGAACAGGGGCCGAGGCGGCATTCAGTACTTC.

The rearrangement uses TRBV5-1 and TRBJ2-2, with D possibly being TRBD1 (6 bases). Germline values: CDR1 SGHRS, CDR2 YFSETQ. The CDR3 contains 16 residues. Trimming cost V 3 bases and J 6 bases, with 18 bases left between them. The CDR3 loop reads CASSSGQGLVAGELFF. Written as DNA, the CDR3 is TGCGCCAGCAGCTCGGGGCAGGGGCTAGTCGCCGGGGAGCTGTTTTTT.

The V and J genes are TRBV6-5 and TRBJ1-2; D not resolved. Germline lookup yields CDR1 MNHEY and CDR2 SVGAGI. The V and J ends lost 0 bases and 5 bases respectively, with 13 bases between them. There are 15 residues in the CDR3. In DNA form, the CDR3 reads TGTGCCAGCAGTTACTCGGAGGCCTCTGGGTATGGCTACACCTTC. This codes for CASSYSEASGYGYTF.

This clone was recorded once. The chain is built from TRBV9 and TRBJ1-3; 8 positions agree with TRBD1. CDR3 size: 17 residues. J lost 0 bases, V lost 2 bases, and 7 bases had no gene match. From germline, CDR1 is SGDLS and CDR2 YYNGEE. The CDR3, as DNA: TGTGCCAGCAGCGTCCGAGGGGACAGGAACTCTGGAAACACCATATATTTT. Its translation is CASSVRGDRNSGNTIYF.

The CDR3 DNA is TGCGCCAGCTCCCGACAGGGCTCGGGGGAGCAGTACTTC. Its protein product is CASSRQGSGEQYF. The chain is built from TRBV10-1 and TRBJ2-7, with TRBD1 identical over 7 bases. Germline CDR1 is WNHNN and CDR2 is SYGVQD (reference sequence). J gave up 7 bases and V 8 bases, and 11 bases lay outside the gene matches. This CDR3 spans 13 amino acids.

Concerning this clone itself: This sample includes further DNA sequences coding for the same CDR3. This chain connects TRBV7-9 to TRBJ2-1; D not resolved. The CDR3 runs to 15 residues. V lost 0 bases to trimming and J lost 2 bases, with 8 bases between them. The germline V gene encodes CDR1 SEHNR and CDR2 FQNEAQ (reference sequence). The chain's CDR3 is CASSLAGTPYNEQFF. The CDR3, as DNA: TGTGCCAGCAGCTTAGCGGGAACCCCCTACAATGAGCAGTTCTTC.

The rearrangement links TRBV27 to TRBJ1-1; D may be TRBD1 (5 bases). From germline, CDR1 is MNHEY and CDR2 SMNVEV (reference sequence). Trimming pared 4 bases from V and 10 bases from J, leaving 25 bases between. The CDR3 has 16 amino acids. The CDR3 sequence: CASSYISPTDSGGAFF. The DNA of the CDR3 is TGTGCCAGCAGTTATATCTCGCCGACAGATAGCGGAGGAGCTTTCTTT.

Here the CDR3 reads CASSLSTGENEKLFF. Written as DNA, the CDR3 is TGTGCCAGCAGCTTATCGACAGGGGAAAATGAAAAACTGTTTTTT. The chain carries TRBV5-4 and TRBJ1-4, with TRBD1 matching 8 bases. The CDR3 runs 15 residues. Germline values: CDR1 SGHNT, CDR2 YYREEE (reference sequence). The J segment lost 5 bases and the V segment lost 2 bases, leaving 5 bases of the junction unmatched.

The chain combines TRBV7-8 with TRBJ2-5; no definite D call. This CDR3 contains 14 residues. Germline loops: CDR1 SGHVS, CDR2 FQNEAQ. V was pared by 2 bases and J by 0 bases, with 7 bases between. This CDR3 is CASSLNENQETQYF. The CDR3 DNA is TGTGCCAGCAGCTTAAATGAGAACCAAGAGACCCAGTACTTC.

The chain recombines TRBV15 with TRBJ2-2; a weak D match, TRBD2 (6 bases). The germline V gene has CDR1 LNHNV and CDR2 YYDKDF (reference sequence). This CDR3 is built from 17 residues. V was clipped by 1 base and J by 4 bases, with 16 bases between them. For the CDR3, the DNA is TGTGCCACCAGCAGAGTCCTACTTCTAGCGACCACCGGGGAGCTGTTTTTT. This gives the protein CATSRVLLLATTGELFF.

A single count supports this clone. J is TRBJ1-1 and V is TRBV9, with TRBD1 matching over 8 bases. The CDR3 consists of 13 residues. CDR1 SGDLS and CDR2 YYNGEE come from the germline V gene. Trimming cost V 5 bases and J 4 bases; bases outside gene matches: 4. This chain's CDR3 is CASSPGQGTEAFF. The CDR3 DNA reads TGTGCCAGCAGTCCTGGACAGGGCACTGAAGCTTTCTTT.

The chain has TRBV5-1 and TRBJ2-3, with 11 bases aligning to TRBD2. The trim removed 4 bases at V and 3 bases at J, leaving 7 bases unmatched. The CDR3 is 16 residues long. CDR1 and CDR2 from the germline V gene are SGHRS and YFSETQ. The CDR3: CASSGSGRASTDTQYF. The CDR3 DNA reads TGCGCCAGCAGCGGTAGCGGGAGGGCCTCGACAGATACGCAGTATTTT.

J is TRBJ2-7 and V is TRBV5-6, with D unclear. CDR1 and CDR2 from the germline V gene are SGHDT and YYEEEE. Trimming removed 4 bases at V and 3 bases at J, with 17 bases between. CDR3 length equals 15 residues. CDR3 in amino acids: CASSRKGGWLYEQYF. CDR3 DNA sequence: TGTGCCAGCAGCCGGAAGGGCGGATGGCTCTACGAGCAGTACTTC.

The chain recombines TRBV2 with TRBJ1-2, with TRBD1 matching 12 bases. V shed 6 bases and J 4 bases; nucleotides not matched to a gene: 3. Germline CDR1 is SNHLY and CDR2 is FYNNEI. The CDR3 runs 14 residues. CDR3 bases: TGTGCCAGCAGGGGACAGGGGGCGAGCTATGGCTACACCTTC. It specifies CASRGQGASYGYTF.

The J gene is TRBJ1-2, the V gene TRBV6-1; D is undetermined. Germline loops: CDR1 MNHNS, CDR2 SASEGT. Trimming cost V 7 bases and J 1 base, with 13 bases left between them. The CDR3 length is 14 residues. CDR3 in amino acids: CASIKDGVNYGYTF. In DNA form, the CDR3 reads TGTGCCAGCATTAAGGACGGAGTTAACTATGGCTACACCTTC.

This clone was picked up one time. The chain carries TRBV15 and TRBJ2-5; D is unresolved. V was trimmed by 3 bases and J by 3 bases, leaving 8 bases between them. Germline CDR1 reads LNHNV; CDR2 reads YYDKDF (reference sequence). This CDR3 is built from 13 residues. The chain's CDR3 is CATSRDTEETQYF. The CDR3 bases are TGTGCCACCAGCAGGGATACAGAAGAGACCCAGTACTTC.

This clone occurred once. This rearrangement joins TRBV4-2 to TRBJ1-5, with D unresolved. The length of the CDR3 is 13 residues. V was pared by 0 bases and J by 6 bases, with 6 bases between. Germline-derived CDR1 and CDR2 are LGHNA and YNFKEQ. The CDR3 reads CASSQDWGQPQHF. CDR3 nucleotides: TGTGCCAGCAGCCAAGATTGGGGTCAGCCCCAGCATTTT.